This TCR beta chain was obtained from a study of cytomegalovirus exposure and HLA in healthy donors (dated by TCRdb to 2017 to 2019). As for the study more broadly: An earlier analysis of several hundred of the donors reported 250 to 300 Gb of sequence data and some 100 million unique TCR beta sequences from roughly 180 million T cells. Across under 500 genotyped donors of the cohort, an average of roughly 230,000 unique TCR beta nucleotide sequences per donor were sequenced, and approximately 17% of those sequences were non-productive. Rather than drawing on any new phenotypic data, the later analysis identified candidate immune exposures from TCR beta sequences and the way those sequences occurred across donors. Donor age, sex, ethnicity and CMV serostatus were compiled alongside the repertoire data. About 5 DR-DQ haplotypes were handled as single units for association and clustering, since linkage in the cohort was strong. In a later genetic analysis, genome-wide SNP genotypes for about 55% of the roughly 700 donors were used, and that subset was treated as a discovery cohort. Besides the first cohort of around 700 subjects, a separate validation cohort made up of roughly 120 different subjects was used. The study aimed to test whether cataloging public T cell receptors could reveal signatures of past pathogen exposure. To predict cytomegalovirus infection status, the study brought together high-throughput TCR immunosequencing, statistical association of individual TCRs with disease status, and machine learning. A later analysis re-examined previously published TCR beta repertoires from several hundred donors and added high-resolution HLA genotyping to investigate patterns of TCR occurrence. About 330 gigabases of sequencing data and around 90 million unique TCR sequences made up an early release that covered approximately 650 HLA-typed donors. HLA typing covered class I and class II loci at four-digit resolution. Every discovery cohort repertoire had been produced on one sequencing platform. Of the roughly 410 genotyped donors, 65% to 90% were placed in the genetic ancestry cluster associated with self-reported Caucasian donors. Using immunosequencing, the study profiled T cell repertoires from fewer than 850 subjects and related those repertoires to cytomegalovirus serostatus. To decide whether each TCR beta V gene segment behaved as functional or pseudogenic, an earlier analysis of some 540 of the donors relied on high-throughput TCR beta sequencing. The number of typed donors differed by locus: roughly 620-640 for A, B, C, DRB1 and DQB1; 522 for DQA1; around 580 for DPA1; and about 450 for DPB1. Summary of the overall study and its limitations: A cluster of highly shared sequence variants was judged likely to be a technical artifact of the sequencing pipeline. Specific HLA alleles were associated with 15,000 to 20,000 TCR beta sequences at a false discovery rate of 0.05 in a later analysis. According to a later analysis, TCR association rates differed among HLA loci, with DRB1 alleles showing the most associated TCRs and HLA-C alleles showing the fewest. Three of the identified cytomegalovirus-associated TCR beta chains were confirmed in vitro to be specific for cytomegalovirus antigens. Only TCR beta chains were sequenced in this cohort, and the absence of alpha or paired-chain data limited detectable features. A later analysis reported that several top co-occurrence clusters appeared linked to parvovirus B19, influenza, CMV and Epstein-Barr virus. Because HLA typing was missing for some donors at each locus, association tests included only the typed subset. Compared with equally common non-associated chains, HLA-associated TCR beta chains in a later analysis were more clonally expanded and had lower generation probabilities. Because counts were too low, roughly 16 rarely observed V segments, including chromosome 9 orphons, were excluded from the earlier analysis of roughly 580 of the donors. It was suggested by the authors that the approach could potentially be generalized to other disease states and immunological phenotypes. Correlated functional status among segregating V segments might be attributable to linkage disequilibrium, but an unknown experimental factor could not be ruled out. The only immune exposure information available for the cohort was CMV serostatus. Some IMGT-functional V segments, including TRBV6-2 and TRBV6-3, could not be distinguished by the 87-base-pair reads and were therefore excluded. While some public TCRs were present in many individuals, most TCR sequences turned up only very rarely across donors. Strong co-occurrence of HLA alleles, especially DR and DQ, made assigning TCR associations to individual alleles difficult. According to a later genetic analysis, donors in an Asian-associated ancestry cluster had fewer N-insertions in productive TCRs than the approximately 610-donor mean. The presence/absence analyses assumed that sequencing depth was roughly uniform across donors, and that assumption may not be true. Cytomegalovirus status was reported to be diagnosed by the classifier with high specificity and sensitivity in both the original and validation cohorts. In the study, approximately 150 TCR beta chains were listed as associated with cytomegalovirus. An earlier analysis of approximately 600 of the donors showed that most TCR beta V segments appeared in productive rearrangements either about 87% or about 30% of the time, which broadly matched IMGT annotations. An association between a missense DCLRE1C variant and V-gene and J-gene trimming of TCR beta chains was found in a later genetic analysis and replicated in an independent cohort. A further reported finding was that TCR beta sequences accurately predicted the HLA-A and HLA-B alleles for most subjects in the first cohort. In a later analysis, most CMV-associated TCR beta chains were found to appear HLA-restricted, with HLA associations seemingly driven largely by CMV exposure.

On this clone itself: Its antigen remains unidentified. Base quality data are lacking; no much larger clone is found one base away.

Libraries were built with the immunoSEQ multiplex PCR assay. The multiplex PCR relied on a mix of 60 forward primers for TCR Vbeta segments and 13 reverse primers for TCR Jbeta segments. A multiplex PCR assay on genomic DNA amplified the CDR3 region of rearranged TCR beta genes. The amplified TCR beta libraries were sequenced on the Illumina HiSeq System as 87-base-pair reads. In the authors' own workflow: A later analysis counted tens of millions of unique TCR beta chains across the 666 repertoires, and around 9.9 million of these chains were shared by at least two donors. Raw reads were error-corrected and collapsed into unique sequences by a nearest-neighbor algorithm in which closely related sequences were merged to remove PCR and sequencing errors. To assign V, D and J gene segments, CDR3 sequences were aligned to IMGT reference sequences. For a sequence to be retained, at least a six-nucleotide match to both a V gene segment and a J gene segment was required. A rearrangement counted as productive if the CDR3 had no stop codons and remained in frame with V and J, and every other rearrangement counted as non-productive. CDR3 was defined according to IMGT convention as the region running from the second conserved V-encoded cysteine to the conserved J-encoded phenylalanine. In an earlier analysis of just under 600 of the donors, sequences lacking an unambiguous match to a single V gene segment were excluded. An earlier analysis of several hundred of the donors classified V segments as functional when productive rearrangements were above 56.7% and as segregating when the standard deviation between donors was above 5%. A statistical classification framework was built to diagnose cytomegalovirus status from the catalog of TCR beta chain sequences. A later analysis assigned V and J genes by comparing TCR nucleotide sequences with IMGT/GENE-DB human TR gene sequences. Using the TCRdist pipeline, a later analysis assigned CDR3 sequences along with most-parsimonious VDJ recombination scenarios. In a later analysis, every TCR beta chain was defined by the combination of its CDR3 amino acid sequence and its V-gene family, and reads without a unique V-gene family were dropped. As a way to deal with suspected cross-contamination and a sequencing artifact, a later analysis dropped roughly 600 nucleotide sequences that were highly shared and had low generation probability. For each public chain, a later analysis derived a clonal expansion index from normalized ranks of inferred template counts within each repertoire. A later analysis computed generation probabilities with a VDJ recombination model fitted to out-of-frame rearrangements, and checked the results against IGoR. A later analysis scored TCR-TCR, TCR-HLA and TCR-CMV co-occurrence with hypergeometric tests, applying a repertoire-size bias correction to TCR pairs. A later analysis estimated false discovery rates by permuting HLA or CMV assignments 20 times. In a later analysis, co-occurring TCRs were grouped using DBSCAN, with TCRdist sequence similarity added in when clustering inside HLA-allele-positive subsets. Co-occurrence clustering excluded repertoires with fewer than 30,000 or more than 120,000 public chains, plus five with anomalous nucleotide sharing. TCRdb stores this immuneACCESS table with in-frame sequences only. Part of the clones is absent; in the studies checked, under half of the shortfall reflects unresolved V genes, and no reason is known for the rest. The V and J calls and clone size are taken from that table; D and trimming were inferred from the DNA. This sample gives about 98,000 clones in total; 80% to 90% of them show up just once. The biggest ten clones account for around 1.5% of the sample.

Including cysteine and phenylalanine, the CDR3 has 15 amino acids. The kept DNA is CDR3 alone, 45 bases in frame from the first base. V is cut back by 2 bases and J by 2 bases, with 2 bases in the junction unmatched. Sequences ENHRY (CDR1) and SYGVKD (CDR2) are obtained from the germline V gene. The cohort consisted of 600 to 750 healthy bone marrow donors. All cohort members were sampled while nominally healthy, although unrecorded immune exposures were likely present. The donor tested CMV seronegative and was one of the 352 seronegative cohort members. A peripheral blood sample was provided by each donor, and peripheral blood mononuclear cells were used for TCR beta sequencing. The Qiagen DNeasy Blood Extraction Kit was used to extract genomic DNA from the blood cell samples.

The clonotype originates from a man aged 35 to 55 in good health and CMV-seronegative. Recombination joined TRBV10-3 with TRBJ1-4, with TRBD1 matching 7 junction bases. Sequencing used PBMCs. The DNA sequence is given as TGTGCCATCAGTGAGCAGGGGGGCACTAATGAAAAACTGTTTTTT. This gives the protein CAISEQGGTNEKLFF.